This TCR beta chain was captured in a study of cytomegalovirus exposure and HLA in healthy donors. This clone was detected only a few times. Its antigen is unidentified. The PCR employed 60 Vbeta primers together with 13 Jbeta primers. This table comes from immunoSEQ multiplex PCR, and its TCRdb copy is limited to in-frame clones, with some not included. The repertoire holds about 59,000 clones, roughly four fifths seen once, with less than 2% in the top ten. Study-level findings and limits: While the bulk of TCR sequences proved rare, some public TCRs turned up in many donors.

The CDR3 totals 15 residues. V dropped 1 base and J dropped 5; count of bases not matched to a gene: 6. CDR1 is SGHRS and CDR2 is YFSETQ in the germline V gene. What was sequenced was PBMCs. The receptor was derived from a human donor in good health. This chain connects TRBV5-1 to TRBJ2-3; 8 bases are a match to TRBD2. The CDR3 here is CASSLRAGAEDTQYF. CDR3 coding DNA: TGCGCCAGCAGCTTGAGAGCGGGGGCCGAAGATACGCAGTATTTT.